These 27 T cell receptor beta chains share one sample of origin, sequenced in a study of shared clonotypes between healthy human individuals. Method: immunoSEQ multiplex PCR; TCRdb's copy keeps in-frame clones and lacks some. The table includes about 1.1 million clones, 70% to 80% detected once. Sequenced material: memory CD4+ T cells from PBMCs. The subset was: CD45RA-negative fraction. The receptor source for this set is a man between 18 and 29 years old in good health. Some clones in this sample may be carry-over from other donors' samples.

The chain combines TRBV5-1 with TRBJ2-7, with 10 bases matching TRBD2. Germline CDR1 and CDR2: SGHRS and YFSETQ. Trimming removed 2 bases from V and 3 bases from J; junction bases left unmatched: 11. The CDR3 runs 17 residues. The CDR3 DNA is TGCGCCAGCAGCTTTTCGGCTAGCGGGAGTGAACTCTACGAGCAGTACTTC. Encoded protein: CASSFSASGSELYEQYF. Variable domain in full (rest from reference TRBV5-1 and TRBJ2-7): KAGVTQTPRYLIKTRGQQVTLSCSPISGHRSVSWYQQTPGQGLQFLFEYFSETQRNKGNFPGRFSGRQFSNSRSEMNVSTLELGDSALYLCASSFSASGSELYEQYFGPGTRLTVT.

This clone was observed a few times. The genes are TRBV5-1 and TRBJ2-5; a possible D gene is TRBD1 (7 bases). V was pared by 0 bases and J by 5 bases, with 20 bases between. Per germline, CDR1 SGHRS and CDR2 YFSETQ. CDR3 size: 17 residues. CDR3 nucleotides: TGCGCCAGCAGCTTGGCCAGGGGGACTCCAAGTACGGAGACCCAGTACTTC. Its protein is CASSLARGTPSTETQYF.

The chain is built from TRBV10-3 and TRBJ2-1, with D perhaps given as TRBD1 or TRBD2 (5 bases each). Germline CDR1 and CDR2: ENHRY and SYGVKD. The CDR3 covers 14 residues. V lost 3 bases and J lost 1, with 7 bases in between. The CDR3 protein is CAISEGESYNEQFF. In nucleotides, the CDR3 is TGTGCCATCAGTGAAGGGGAGTCCTACAATGAGCAGTTCTTC.

This clone was recorded only once. V gene TRBV27 combines with J gene TRBJ1-2; 9 nucleotides align to TRBD1. CDR3 length: 15 residues. The germline CDR1 and CDR2 sequences are MNHEY and SMNVEV (reference sequence). The J segment lost 2 bases and the V segment lost 4 bases, leaving 5 bases of the junction unmatched. The CDR3 DNA reads TGTGCCAGCAGTTCCTACGACAGGGGGAACTATGGCTACACCTTC. Protein sequence: CASSSYDRGNYGYTF.

This clone has only a few counts. The J gene is TRBJ1-2, the V gene TRBV28; 8 bases are shared with TRBD1. V trimming: 5 bases; J trimming: 2 bases; junction bases outside the gene matches: 1. CDR3 length equals 13 residues. The germline V gene encodes CDR1 MDHEN and CDR2 SYDVKM. CDR3 loop: CASSNRGNYGYTF. The CDR3 bases are TGTGCCAGCAGTAACAGGGGGAACTATGGCTACACCTTC.

The genes are TRBV6-1 and TRBJ1-2, with D maybe TRBD1 (6 bases). The CDR3 consists of 13 residues. Deletions cut 6 bases from V and 8 bases from J, with 16 bases between. The V gene's germline CDR1 is MNHNS and CDR2 SASEGT. CDR3 amino acids: CASRATGWAGYTF. DNA of the CDR3: TGTGCCAGCAGAGCAACAGGGTGGGCGGGCTACACCTTC.

The V call is TRBV21-1, the J call TRBJ1-5. TRBV21-1 is shown as a pseudogene. This CDR3 has 15 amino acids. The CDR3 region has the DNA TGTGCCAGCAAGGACCGACGGTATCCCAATCAGCCCCAGCATTTT. Amino acids: CASKDRRYPNQPQHF.

The J gene is TRBJ2-7, the V gene TRBV6-4; tentatively, D is TRBD1 (5 bases). Germline CDR1 and CDR2: MRHNA and SNTAGT. V gave up 4 bases and J gave up 4 bases, with 11 bases separating them. CDR3 length: 13 amino acids. The CDR3 DNA sequence: TGTGCCAGCAGTGTGGTAGCAGGGTACGAGCAGTACTTC. Its translation is CASSVVAGYEQYF.

The V gene is TRBV6-5, the J gene TRBJ1-5; D possibly corresponds to TRBD1 (6 bases). This CDR3 is built from 13 residues. V lost 6 bases, J lost 2 bases, and 8 bases lay in between. Germline-derived CDR1 and CDR2 are MNHEY and SVGAGI. The CDR3 DNA reads TGTGCCAGCAGGGCAGGGGGCAATCAGCCCCAGCATTTT. Translating it yields CASRAGGNQPQHF.

The chain employs TRBV4-1 and TRBJ2-7; 10 nucleotides line up with TRBD1. Germline V gives CDR1 MGHRA, CDR2 YSYEKL. J was trimmed by 6 bases and V by 0 bases; bases with no gene match: 8. The CDR3 contains 16 residues. CDR3 coding DNA: TGCGCCAGCAGCCAAGAGGGGGACAGGGGACGAGGCGAGCAGTACTTC. Its translation is CASSQEGDRGRGEQYF.

The rearrangement uses TRBV7-2 and TRBJ2-7; D tentatively fits TRBD1 or TRBD2 (5 bases each). This CDR3 spans 18 amino acids. Trimming took 5 bases from V and 0 from J, leaving 23 bases between them. CDR1 SGHTA and CDR2 FQGNSA come from the germline V gene. Here the CDR3 DNA reads TGTGCCAGCAGCAATAATCTTCGAGGGGCTTTCGGCTCCTACGAGCAGTACTTC. Amino acid sequence: CASSNNLRGAFGSYEQYF.

The chain employs TRBV7-2 and TRBJ1-1, with D possibly TRBD1 on 5 matching bases. The V gene's germline CDR1 is SGHTA and CDR2 FQGNSA. Trimming pared 3 bases from V and 13 bases from J, leaving 21 bases between. The CDR3 extends over 14 amino acids. CDR3 residues: CASSFQGRRELGFF. The CDR3 nucleotides read TGTGCCAGCAGCTTCCAAGGCCGCAGGGAATTAGGTTTCTTT.

For this clone: A far bigger clonotype differs at one base, so this is likely a read error. This sample includes further DNA sequences coding for the same CDR3. The V call is TRBV28, the J call TRBJ2-3; D is unclear. V shed 6 bases and J shed 1 base, with 5 bases lying between them. This CDR3 is built from 12 residues. Germline V CDR1 and CDR2: MDHEN, SYDVKM. CDR3 coding DNA: TGTGCCAGCAGCCTCGGCACAGATACGCAGTATTTT. It encodes CASSLGTDTQYF.

The J gene is TRBJ1-2, the V gene TRBV12-5; 7 nucleotides match TRBD1. Germline-derived CDR1 and CDR2 are LGHNT and FRNRAP. J was trimmed by 2 bases and V by 1 base; bases with no gene match: 7. This CDR3 spans 16 amino acids. CDR3 region: CASGLDHRGSNYGYTF. In nucleotides, the CDR3 is TGTGCTAGTGGTTTGGATCACAGGGGCTCCAACTATGGCTACACCTTC.

The chain combines TRBV30 with TRBJ2-1; D might be TRBD2 (6 bases). V was cut by 1 base and J by 0 bases, with 13 bases left in between. CDR1 and CDR2 (germline): GTSNPN, SVGIG (reference sequence). This CDR3 comprises 16 residues. CDR3 sequence: CAWSGAGRSSYNEQFF. The DNA of the CDR3 is TGTGCCTGGAGTGGGGCGGGGCGGAGCTCCTACAATGAGCAGTTCTTC.

This clone has at least ten counts. This chain connects TRBV28 to TRBJ1-4; D gene unclear. This CDR3 spans 13 amino acids. The V gene's germline CDR1 is MDHEN and CDR2 SYDVKM. V shed 4 bases and J shed 3 bases, with 6 bases lying between them. CDR3 region: CASSSRSNEKLFF. CDR3 nucleotide sequence: TGTGCCAGCAGTTCCAGATCTAATGAAAAACTGTTTTTT.

The chain links TRBV5-1 to TRBJ2-2; D gene ambiguous. Trimming took off 4 bases at V and 7 bases at J, with 8 bases between the two ends. Germline CDR1 and CDR2: SGHRS and YFSETQ. The CDR3 is 12 amino acids. This chain's CDR3 is CASSRNYGELFF. The CDR3, as DNA: TGCGCCAGCAGCCGTAACTACGGGGAGCTGTTTTTT.

The chain has TRBV28 and TRBJ2-3; 10 nucleotides line up with TRBD1. CDR3 length: 15 residues. CDR1 is MDHEN, CDR2 SYDVKM, per germline. Trimming removed 6 bases from V and 5 bases from J; junction bases left unmatched: 8. The CDR3 loop is CASRLWGQGIDTQYF. CDR3 coding DNA: TGTGCCAGCAGATTGTGGGGACAGGGGATAGATACGCAGTATTTT.

This clone was observed a single time. The V call is TRBV29-1, the J call TRBJ1-1, with D unresolved. Trimming removed 2 bases at V and 1 base at J, with 14 bases between. The germline V gene has CDR1 SQVTM and CDR2 ANQGSEA. CDR3 length: 15 amino acids. CDR3 DNA sequence: TGCAGCGTTGAAAAAGAGGTCACCTCGAACACTGAAGCTTTCTTT. Its protein is CSVEKEVTSNTEAFF.

V and J are TRBV5-1 and TRBJ1-2; 8 bases fit TRBD1. This CDR3 is 15 amino acids long. Trimming at V came to 0 bases and at J to 4 bases, leaving 5 bases not matched to a gene. Germline V gene data show CDR1 as SGHRS and CDR2 as YFSETQ. The CDR3 nucleotides read TGCGCCAGCAGCTTGGGGACAGGGTCCGGCTATGGCTACACCTTC. As protein: CASSLGTGSGYGYTF.

The table lists this clone with a count of one. V is TRBV5-1 and J is TRBJ2-2; D possibly corresponds to TRBD1 (6 bases). CDR1 and CDR2 from the germline V gene are SGHRS and YFSETQ. Trimming took 2 bases from V and 7 from J, leaving 9 bases between them. This CDR3 region has 13 residues. The CDR3: CASSLQGHGELFF. The CDR3, as DNA: TGCGCCAGCAGCTTACAGGGCCACGGGGAGCTGTTTTTT.

The chain employs TRBV11-2 and TRBJ1-1, with 9 bases aligning to TRBD1. Looked up from germline, CDR1 is SGHAT and CDR2 is FQNNGV. The CDR3 totals 15 residues. J lost 1 base, V lost 5 bases, and 5 bases had no gene match. CDR3 sequence (DNA): TGTGCCAGCAGCGTAAACAGGGGGCAGAACACTGAAGCTTTCTTT. The encoded protein is CASSVNRGQNTEAFF.

The chain is built from TRBV11-2 and TRBJ1-2; 8 bases map to TRBD1. Germline CDR1 and CDR2: SGHAT and FQNNGV. V shed 5 bases and J 7 bases; nucleotides not matched to a gene: 9. This CDR3 is 14 amino acids long. In nucleotides, the CDR3 is TGTGCCAGCAGCCCGTGGACAGGGACGGCTGGCTACACCTTC. Translation: CASSPWTGTAGYTF.

The DNA of the CDR3 is TGTGCCAGCAGTCCCCAGGGGGGGCGGCGGTATTTT. It is translated as CASSPQGGRRYF. The genes are TRBV27 and TRBJ2-3; perhaps D is TRBD1 or TRBD2 (7 bases each). Trimming took off 5 bases at V and 14 bases at J, with 17 bases between the two ends. The germline CDR1 and CDR2 sequences are MNHEY and SMNVEV (reference sequence). The CDR3 sequence is 12 residues long.

The CDR3 DNA follows: TGTGCCAGCTCACCCGGGACTAGCTCGTCGGATGAGCAGTTCTTC. Residues: CASSPGTSSSDEQFF. V and J are TRBV18 and TRBJ2-1, with 9 bases that match TRBD2. The CDR3 covers 15 residues. Germline V gene lookup returns CDR1 KGHSH and CDR2 LQKENI. V lost 3 bases, J lost 8 bases, and 8 bases stayed unmatched.

The CDR3 sequence is CASSFVRFSTDTQYF. CDR3 DNA sequence: TGTGCCAGCAGCTTTGTCAGGTTTAGCACAGATACGCAGTATTTT. The chain recombines TRBV11-2 with TRBJ2-3; D not certain. Trimming shortened V by 3 bases and J by 0 bases, and 10 bases separated the two germline ends. Germline CDR1 and CDR2: SGHAT and FQNNGV. CDR3 length: 15 residues.

V and J are TRBV5-8 and TRBJ1-2; a possible D gene is TRBD1 (5 bases). Germline CDR1 reads SGHTS; CDR2 reads YDEGEE. This CDR3 has 15 amino acids. Trimming pared 0 bases from V and 4 bases from J, leaving 13 bases between. CDR3 loop: CASSLGFQGLYGYTF. As DNA, the CDR3 is TGTGCCAGCAGCTTGGGGTTTCAGGGCCTCTATGGCTACACCTTC.